These 32 T cell receptor beta chains were all obtained from the same sample, sequenced in a study of blood T cell repertoires in COVID-19. Data came from immunoSEQ multiplex PCR; TCRdb stores just in-frame clones and leaves some out. Of approximately 390,000 clones listed, around 91% are singletons. Sequenced input: peripheral blood. These receptors were obtained from a man between 18 and 35 years old with active or convalescent COVID-19.

This clone was seen once. The chain uses TRBV28 and TRBJ1-2, with TRBD1 matching over 8 bases. The CDR3 extends over 15 amino acids. The V gene end was trimmed by 4 bases and the J gene end by 2 bases; junction bases not matched to a gene: 6. Per germline, CDR1 MDHEN and CDR2 SYDVKM. The CDR3 reads CASSYPDRVNYGYTF. The CDR3, as DNA: TGTGCCAGCAGTTACCCGGACAGGGTCAACTATGGCTACACCTTC.

The chain uses TRBV5-8 and TRBJ1-4, with 7 bases that match TRBD1. This CDR3 is built from 15 residues. Germline CDR1 and CDR2: SGHTS and YDEGEE. The trim removed 0 bases at V and 5 bases at J, leaving 4 bases unmatched. The CDR3 DNA sequence: TGTGCCAGCAGCTTGGAGGGACAGAAAAATGAAAAACTGTTTTTT. It specifies CASSLEGQKNEKLFF.

This clone was detected only once. The chain links TRBV6-5 to TRBJ2-4, with D unclear. The length of the CDR3 is 14 residues. Germline CDR1 is MNHEY and CDR2 is SVGAGI. Trimming pared 3 bases from V and 0 bases from J, leaving 6 bases between. The CDR3 sequence: CASSYPGAKNIQYF. CDR3 DNA: TGTGCCAGCAGTTATCCAGGAGCCAAAAACATTCAGTACTTC.

The V gene is TRBV2, the J gene TRBJ2-5; 8 positions agree with TRBD1. After removal of 8 bases from V and 2 bases from J, the junction contained 4 bases not matched to a gene. Germline lookup yields CDR1 SNHLY and CDR2 FYNNEI. This CDR3 is 13 amino acids long. The CDR3 sequence is CASDRGVQETQYF. DNA for the CDR3: TGTGCCAGCGACAGGGGAGTACAAGAGACCCAGTACTTC.

This clone turned up a few times. V is TRBV18 and J is TRBJ2-1; no definite D call. The CDR3 contains 11 residues. Between the trimmed V and J ends, which lost 3 bases and 9 bases, there was a span of 6 bases. CDR1 is KGHSH and CDR2 is LQKENI in the germline V gene. The CDR3 reads CASSPPGEQFF. The CDR3 nucleotides are TGTGCCAGCTCACCGCCCGGTGAGCAGTTCTTC.

CDR3 nucleotide sequence: TGCGCCAGCAGCATAGACAGCGACTCGGGCTACACCTTC. Amino acids: CASSIDSDSGYTF. This chain connects TRBV5-1 to TRBJ1-2; possible D gene TRBD1, 5 bases. CDR1 is SGHRS, CDR2 YFSETQ, per germline. V lost 4 bases to trimming and J lost 8 bases, with 15 bases between them. This CDR3 is 13 amino acids long.

The chain combines TRBV6-2 or TRBV6-3 with TRBJ2-7, with TRBD1 matching 8 bases. The CDR3 is made up of 14 amino acids. V was pared by 1 base and J by 4 bases, with 3 bases of the junction left unmatched. Germline values: CDR1 MNHEY, CDR2 SVGEGT. The CDR3 nucleotides read TGTGCCAGCAGTTACTTACAGGGGGTATACGAGCAGTACTTC. This codes for CASSYLQGVYEQYF.

The chain recombines TRBV2 with TRBJ2-7, with 13 bases matching TRBD2. CDR1 is SNHLY, CDR2 FYNNEI, per germline. Trimming at V came to 5 bases and at J to 4 bases, leaving 2 bases not matched to a gene. This CDR3 region has 14 residues. The CDR3 DNA reads TGTGCCAGCAGTCCACTAGCGGGAGGGTACGAGCAGTACTTC. It yields the protein CASSPLAGGYEQYF.

The rearrangement uses TRBV29-1 and TRBJ2-7; D unresolved. CDR1 is SQVTM, CDR2 ANQGSEA, per germline. V was cut by 4 bases and J by 3 bases, with 13 bases left in between. The CDR3 length is 13 residues. The CDR3 DNA reads as TGCAGCGTTGTGGGCTTACAGAGCTACGAGCAGTACTTC. This encodes CSVVGLQSYEQYF.

This clone has a handful of counts. V is TRBV4-2 and J is TRBJ2-1; D might be TRBD1 (6 bases). CDR3 length equals 15 residues. CDR1 is LGHNA, CDR2 YNFKEQ, per germline. The ends were cut back, 5 bases at V and 3 bases at J, with 14 bases in the middle. The CDR3 here is CASSMDEGGYNEQFF. The CDR3 region has the DNA TGTGCCAGCAGCATGGACGAAGGGGGCTACAATGAGCAGTTCTTC.

The chain employs TRBV25-1 and TRBJ2-7; D gene uncertain. CDR1 MGHDK and CDR2 SYGVNS come from the germline V gene. This CDR3 has 11 amino acids. Trimming left V 5 bases short and J 6 bases short, with 8 bases between. Written as DNA, the CDR3 is TGTGCCAGCAGTCTGGCCCGCGAGCAGTACTTC. Its translation is CASSLAREQYF.

This rearrangement joins TRBV28 to TRBJ2-4, with a possible D match to TRBD1 (6 bases). The CDR3 is 16 residues long. V lost 3 bases, J lost 0 bases, and 12 bases lay in between. Germline assignment: CDR1 MDHEN and CDR2 SYDVKM. The CDR3 DNA sequence: TGTGCCAGCAGTTTGATAGGGGGATTAGCCAAAAACATTCAGTACTTC. It encodes CASSLIGGLAKNIQYF.

This chain connects TRBV29-1 to TRBJ2-6; 8 nucleotides line up with TRBD1. This CDR3 is 14 amino acids long. Trimming at V came to 7 bases and at J to 3 bases, leaving 5 bases not matched to a gene. CDR1 and CDR2 (germline): SQVTM, ANQGSEA. CDR3 DNA: TGCAGCGCCTGGGACAGGAGTGGGGCCAACGTCCTGACTTTC. This gives the protein CSAWDRSGANVLTF. Full variable domain (remainder filled in from reference TRBV29-1 and TRBJ2-6): SAVISQKPSRDICQRGTSLTIQCQVDSQVTMMFWYRQQPGQSLTLIATANQGSEATYESGFVIDKFPISRPNLTFSTLTVSNMSPEDSSIYLCSAWDRSGANVLTFGAGSRLTVL.

V gene TRBV7-2 combines with J gene TRBJ1-3; TRBD1 might be the D (5 bases). This CDR3 has 14 residues. Germline V gene sequence: CDR1 SGHTA, CDR2 FQGNSA. V lost 1 base and J lost 6, with 10 bases in between. In DNA form, the CDR3 reads TGTGCCAGCAGCTTAGGTCAGGGTGCAAACACCATATATTTT. Translation gives CASSLGQGANTIYF.

The chain recombines TRBV24-1 with TRBJ2-7, with D possibly TRBD1 on 6 matching bases. The ends were cut back, 3 bases at V and 6 bases at J, with 11 bases in the middle. This CDR3 is 13 amino acids long. The germline gives CDR1 KGHDR, CDR2 SFDVKD. CDR3 DNA sequence: TGTGCCACCAGTGATATGGACAGTCGCGAGCAGTACTTC. Its protein product is CATSDMDSREQYF.

The chain combines TRBV5-5 with TRBJ2-2, with D perhaps TRBD2 (6 bases). CDR1 SGHKS and CDR2 YYEKEE come from the germline V gene (reference sequence). The V gene lost 3 bases and the J gene lost 8 bases, with 11 bases spanning the gap. The CDR3 has 13 amino acids. CDR3 sequence: CASSWRGTGELFF. The CDR3 region has the DNA TGTGCCAGCAGCTGGCGGGGAACGGGGGAGCTGTTTTTT.

The chain links TRBV7-9 to TRBJ2-1; TRBD1 might be the D (6 bases). The germline V gene has CDR1 SEHNR and CDR2 FQNEAQ (reference sequence). The CDR3 length is 15 residues. With 5 bases removed from V and 3 bases from J, the gap between germline ends came to 14 bases. The CDR3 reads CASSPTGTNYNEQFF. CDR3 coding DNA: TGTGCCAGCAGCCCAACCGGGACAAACTACAATGAGCAGTTCTTC.

The gene calls are TRBV27 and TRBJ2-6; TRBD1 agrees at 9 bases. From germline, CDR1 is MNHEY and CDR2 SMNVEV (reference sequence). The ends lost 6 bases at V and 4 bases at J; junction bases unmatched: 7. This CDR3 has 16 amino acids. CDR3 amino acids: CASRIQGAGGANVLTF. The DNA for the CDR3 is TGTGCCAGCAGGATACAGGGGGCGGGAGGGGCCAACGTCCTGACTTTC.

The genes are TRBV5-1 and TRBJ2-2; 12 bases line up with TRBD1. V was pared by 7 bases and J by 7 bases, with 14 bases of the junction left unmatched. From germline, CDR1 is SGHRS and CDR2 YFSETQ. The CDR3 extends over 17 amino acids. This CDR3 is CASEPGDRGRKGGELFF. CDR3 nucleotide sequence: TGCGCCAGCGAGCCGGGGGACAGGGGGCGAAAAGGCGGGGAGCTGTTTTTT. Using reference TRBV5-1 and TRBJ2-2 for the parts outside the CDR3, the full variable domain is KAGVTQTPRYLIKTRGQQVTLSCSPISGHRSVSWYQQTPGQGLQFLFEYFSETQRNKGNFPGRFSGRQFSNSRSEMNVSTLELGDSALYLCASEPGDRGRKGGELFFGEGSRLTVL.

In its sample, this clone was seen once. V gene TRBV27 combines with J gene TRBJ1-5, with 9 bases matching TRBD1. Germline loops: CDR1 MNHEY, CDR2 SMNVEV (reference sequence). This CDR3 region has 15 residues. The trim removed 3 bases at V and 3 bases at J, leaving 3 bases unmatched. Written as DNA, the CDR3 is TGTGCCAGCAGTTTCGGGACAGGGTTCAATCAGCCCCAGCATTTT. It specifies CASSFGTGFNQPQHF.

The chain carries TRBV6-5 and TRBJ1-1; 10 positions agree with TRBD1. Per germline, CDR1 MNHEY and CDR2 SVGAGI. The CDR3 runs 14 residues. Trimming removed 8 bases from V and 5 bases from J; junction bases left unmatched: 8. For the CDR3, the DNA is TGTGCCAGCGTCCCGGACAGGGGGGTGACTGAAGCTTTCTTT. Residues: CASVPDRGVTEAFF.

The rearrangement joins TRBV6-5 to TRBJ1-4, with D tentatively TRBD1 (5 bases). Trimming pared 6 bases from V and 8 bases from J, leaving 16 bases between. Germline values: CDR1 MNHEY, CDR2 SVGAGI. This CDR3 region has 14 residues. The CDR3 reads CASSLLARAEKLFF. In nucleotides, the CDR3 is TGTGCCAGCAGCCTCCTCGCCAGGGCCGAAAAACTGTTTTTT.

J is TRBJ2-7 and V is TRBV29-1; 11 positions agree with TRBD2. Per germline, CDR1 SQVTM and CDR2 ANQGSEA. The CDR3 sequence is 16 residues long. V trimming: 6 bases; J trimming: 0 bases; junction bases outside the gene matches: 10. The CDR3 spells CSVELAGEENSYEQYF. The CDR3, as DNA: TGCAGCGTAGAACTAGCGGGAGAGGAAAACTCCTACGAGCAGTACTTC.

The gene calls are TRBV4-3 and TRBJ2-1; TRBD2 aligns across 7 bases. The CDR3 is 15 residues long. V trimming: 5 bases; J trimming: 6 bases; junction bases outside the gene matches: 10. CDR1 is LGHNA, CDR2 YSLEER, per germline. This CDR3 reads CASSSSSGTTNEQFF. In DNA form, the CDR3 reads TGCGCCAGCAGCTCTTCTAGCGGAACAACCAATGAGCAGTTCTTC.

This clone was recorded once. Written as DNA, the CDR3 is TGTGCCAGCAGTCCCGGATGGGAGAGGGAGGAGGAAAAACTGTTTTTT. It translates to CASSPGWEREEEKLFF. This chain joins TRBV6-2 or TRBV6-3 and TRBJ1-4; D remains ambiguous. Germline lookup yields CDR1 MNHEY and CDR2 SVGEGT. The V end lost 5 bases, the J end lost 8 bases, and 21 bases lay between the germline ends. This CDR3 region has 16 residues.

V usage is TRBV10-2 and J usage is TRBJ1-2; TRBD1 matches at 11 bases. CDR3 length: 17 residues. With V trimmed by 2 bases and J by 3 bases, 8 bases remained unmatched. Germline CDR1 is WSHSY and CDR2 is SAAADI. This chain's CDR3 is CASSENLWGQGDYGYTF. DNA for the CDR3: TGCGCCAGCAGTGAGAATTTATGGGGACAGGGGGACTATGGCTACACCTTC.

The chain recombines TRBV5-4 with TRBJ2-7; D is unclear. This CDR3 spans 15 amino acids. Germline assignment: CDR1 SGHNT and CDR2 YYREEE (reference sequence). Deletions cut 4 bases from V and 1 base from J, with 15 bases between. For the CDR3, the DNA is TGTGCCAGCAGCCTTGGCCCGGGTAGGTCCTACGAGCAGTACTTC. Translated, it gives CASSLGPGRSYEQYF.

The chain is built from TRBV5-6 and TRBJ1-6; TRBD1 matches at 7 bases. J lost 0 bases, V lost 1 base, and 7 bases had no gene match. The CDR3 has 18 residues. Looked up from germline, CDR1 is SGHDT and CDR2 is YYEEEE. Here the CDR3 DNA reads TGTGCCAGCAGCTTGAGTCCGCACAGGGGCTCCTATAATTCACCCCTCCACTTT. It codes for CASSLSPHRGSYNSPLHF.

This clone was seen only a few times. This chain connects TRBV7-8 to TRBJ2-7; D is unclear. The CDR3 length is 11 residues. V lost 5 bases and J lost 2, with 4 bases in between. The germline V gene has CDR1 SGHVS and CDR2 FQNEAQ. In DNA form, the CDR3 reads TGTGCCAGCAGCCCCGCCTACGAGCAGTACTTC. It encodes CASSPAYEQYF.

This sequence joins TRBV7-8 and TRBJ2-2; D unclear. Germline V gene data show CDR1 as SGHVS and CDR2 as FQNEAQ. The CDR3 length is 13 residues. Trimming took off 1 base at V and 6 bases at J, with 6 bases between the two ends. The CDR3 bases are TGTGCCAGCAGCTTAGTCCCAGCCGGGGAGCTGTTTTTT. It codes for CASSLVPAGELFF.

The table lists this clone with a count of one. This rearrangement joins TRBV28 to TRBJ2-4; 10 positions match TRBD1. The trim removed 5 bases at V and 1 base at J, leaving 2 bases unmatched. The CDR3 extends over 15 amino acids. Germline CDR1 reads MDHEN; CDR2 reads SYDVKM. The DNA for the CDR3 is TGTGCCAGCAGTGGGACAGGGGTTGCCAAAAACATTCAGTACTTC. Its translation is CASSGTGVAKNIQYF.

The rearrangement joins TRBV27 to TRBJ2-1; D is perhaps TRBD2 (6 bases). Trimming removed 4 bases from V and 5 bases from J, with 12 bases in between. CDR3 length equals 14 residues. Per germline, CDR1 MNHEY and CDR2 SMNVEV (reference sequence). The CDR3 is CASSSPGGNNEQFF. In DNA, the CDR3 is TGTGCCAGCAGTTCTCCCGGGGGAAACAATGAGCAGTTCTTC.